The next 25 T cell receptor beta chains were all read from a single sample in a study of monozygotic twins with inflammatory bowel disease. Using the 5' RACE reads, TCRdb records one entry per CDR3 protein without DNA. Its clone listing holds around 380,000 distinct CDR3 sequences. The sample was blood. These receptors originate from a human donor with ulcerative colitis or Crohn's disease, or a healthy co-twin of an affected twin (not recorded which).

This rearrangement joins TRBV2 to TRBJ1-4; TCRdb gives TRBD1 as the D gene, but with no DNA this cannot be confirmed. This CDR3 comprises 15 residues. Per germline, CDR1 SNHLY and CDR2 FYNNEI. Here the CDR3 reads CASSEDGRGVEKLFF.

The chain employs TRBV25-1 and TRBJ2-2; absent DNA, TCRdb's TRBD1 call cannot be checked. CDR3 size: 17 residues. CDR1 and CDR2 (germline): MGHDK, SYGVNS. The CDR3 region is CASSETGVLANTGELFF.

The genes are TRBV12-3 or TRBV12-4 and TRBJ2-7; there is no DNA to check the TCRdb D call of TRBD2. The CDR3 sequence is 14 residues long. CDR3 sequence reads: CASSLRGGFKGQYF.

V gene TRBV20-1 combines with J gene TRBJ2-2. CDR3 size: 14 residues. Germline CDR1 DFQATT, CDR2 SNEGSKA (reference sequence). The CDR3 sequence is CSARDGRNTGELFF.

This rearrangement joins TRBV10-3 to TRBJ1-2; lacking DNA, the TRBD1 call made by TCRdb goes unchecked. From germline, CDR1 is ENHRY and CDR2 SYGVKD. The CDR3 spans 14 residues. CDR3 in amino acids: CAISDGATIYGYTF.

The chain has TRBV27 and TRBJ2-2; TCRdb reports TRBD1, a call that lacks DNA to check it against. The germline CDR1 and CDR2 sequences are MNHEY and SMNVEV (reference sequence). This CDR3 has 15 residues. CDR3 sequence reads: CASSSGPPGTGELFF.

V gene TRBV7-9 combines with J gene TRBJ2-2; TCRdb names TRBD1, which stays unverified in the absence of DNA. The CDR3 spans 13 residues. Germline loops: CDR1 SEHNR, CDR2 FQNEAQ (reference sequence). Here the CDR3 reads CASSFGGSGELFF.

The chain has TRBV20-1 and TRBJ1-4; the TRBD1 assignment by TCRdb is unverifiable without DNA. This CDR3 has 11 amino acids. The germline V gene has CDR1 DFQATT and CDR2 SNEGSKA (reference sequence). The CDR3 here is CSAQGREKLFF.

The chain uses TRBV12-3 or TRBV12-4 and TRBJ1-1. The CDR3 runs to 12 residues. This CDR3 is CASSLDLGGAFF.

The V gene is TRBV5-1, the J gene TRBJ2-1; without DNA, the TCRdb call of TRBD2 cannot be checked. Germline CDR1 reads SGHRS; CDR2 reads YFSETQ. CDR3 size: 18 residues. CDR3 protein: CASSLGLRTSGTYNEQFF.

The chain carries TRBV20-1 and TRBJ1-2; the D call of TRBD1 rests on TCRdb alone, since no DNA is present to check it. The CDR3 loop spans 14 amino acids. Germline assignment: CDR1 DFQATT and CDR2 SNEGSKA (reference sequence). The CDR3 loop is CSARIPGQGNGYTF.

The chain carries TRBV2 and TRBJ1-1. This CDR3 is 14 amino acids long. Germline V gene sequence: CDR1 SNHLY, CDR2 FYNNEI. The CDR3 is CASRAAPGTTEAFF.

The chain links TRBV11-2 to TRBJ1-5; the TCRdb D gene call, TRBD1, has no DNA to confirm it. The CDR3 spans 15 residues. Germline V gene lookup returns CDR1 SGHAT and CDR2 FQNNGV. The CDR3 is CASSLQGTGNQPQHF.

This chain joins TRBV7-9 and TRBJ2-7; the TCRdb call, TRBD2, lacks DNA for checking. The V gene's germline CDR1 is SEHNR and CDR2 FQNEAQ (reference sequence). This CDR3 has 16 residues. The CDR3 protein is CASSGDRAPDVYEQYF.

The CDR3 reads CASGRGSSDTQYF. V and J are TRBV10-2 and TRBJ2-3. The CDR3 totals 13 residues. Germline assignment: CDR1 WSHSY and CDR2 SAAADI.

The CDR3 sequence: CASSPTNSGNTIYF. V usage is TRBV11-2 and J usage is TRBJ1-3. Germline V gene lookup returns CDR1 SGHAT and CDR2 FQNNGV. The CDR3 length is 14 residues.

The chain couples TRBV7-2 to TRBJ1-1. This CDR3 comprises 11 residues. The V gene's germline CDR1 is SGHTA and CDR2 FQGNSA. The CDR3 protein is CASSLVEEAFF.

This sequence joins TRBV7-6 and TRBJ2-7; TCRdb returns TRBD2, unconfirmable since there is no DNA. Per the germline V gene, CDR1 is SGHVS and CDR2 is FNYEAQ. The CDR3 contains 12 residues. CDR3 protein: CASSQPPDEQYF.

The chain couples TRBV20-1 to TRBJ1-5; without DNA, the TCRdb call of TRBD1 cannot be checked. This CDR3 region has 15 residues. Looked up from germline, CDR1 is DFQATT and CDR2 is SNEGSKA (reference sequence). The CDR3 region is CSAVKGTGGNQPQHF.

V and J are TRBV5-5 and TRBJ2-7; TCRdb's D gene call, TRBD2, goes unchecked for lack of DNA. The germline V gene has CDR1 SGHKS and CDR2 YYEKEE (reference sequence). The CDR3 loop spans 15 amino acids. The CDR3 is CASSSRLAGENEQYF. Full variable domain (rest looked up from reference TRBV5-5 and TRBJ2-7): DAGVTQSPTHLIKTRGQQVTLRCSPISGHKSVSWYQQVLGQGPQFIFQYYEKEERGRGNFPDRFSARQFPNYSSELNVNALLLGDSALYLCASSSRLAGENEQYFGPGTRLTVT.

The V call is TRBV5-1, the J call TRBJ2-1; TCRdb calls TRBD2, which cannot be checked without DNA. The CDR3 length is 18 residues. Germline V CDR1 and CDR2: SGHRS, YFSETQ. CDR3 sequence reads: CASSLSVAGGFSYNEQFF.

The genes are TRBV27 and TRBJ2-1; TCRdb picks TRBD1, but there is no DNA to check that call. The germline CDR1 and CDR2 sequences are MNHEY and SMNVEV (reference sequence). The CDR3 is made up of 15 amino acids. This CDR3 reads CARQARGDLGNEQFF.

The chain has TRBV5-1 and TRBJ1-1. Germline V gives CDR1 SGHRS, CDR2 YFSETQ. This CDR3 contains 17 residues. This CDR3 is CASSLEQLTSGMAEAFF.

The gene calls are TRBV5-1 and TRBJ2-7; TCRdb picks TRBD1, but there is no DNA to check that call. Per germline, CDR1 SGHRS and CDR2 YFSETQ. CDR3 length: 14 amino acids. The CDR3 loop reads CASSFRDGPYEQYF.

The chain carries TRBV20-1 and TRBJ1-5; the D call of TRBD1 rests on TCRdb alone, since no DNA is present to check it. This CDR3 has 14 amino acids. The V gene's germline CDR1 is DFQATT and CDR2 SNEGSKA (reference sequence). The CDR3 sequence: CSARTGLGNQPQHF.